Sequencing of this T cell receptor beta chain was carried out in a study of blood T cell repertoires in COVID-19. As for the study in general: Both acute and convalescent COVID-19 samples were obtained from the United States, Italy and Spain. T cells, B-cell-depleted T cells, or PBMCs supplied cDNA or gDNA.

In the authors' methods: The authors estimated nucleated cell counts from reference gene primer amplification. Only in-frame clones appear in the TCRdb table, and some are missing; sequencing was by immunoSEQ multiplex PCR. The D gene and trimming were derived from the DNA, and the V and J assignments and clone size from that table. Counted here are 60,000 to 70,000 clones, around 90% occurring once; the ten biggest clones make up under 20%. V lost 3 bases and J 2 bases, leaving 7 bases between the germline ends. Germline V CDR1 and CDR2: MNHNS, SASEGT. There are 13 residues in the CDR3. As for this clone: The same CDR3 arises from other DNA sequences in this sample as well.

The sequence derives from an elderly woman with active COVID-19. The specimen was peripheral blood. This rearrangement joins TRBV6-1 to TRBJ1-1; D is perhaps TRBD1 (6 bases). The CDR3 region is CASSETGNTEAFF. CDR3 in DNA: TGTGCCAGCAGTGAGACAGGAAACACTGAAGCTTTCTTT.